Here is one T cell receptor (beta chain) with its context. The specificity of this receptor is unknown. No base quality information exists; no much larger clone differs at one position. Sorted unstimulated T cells and proliferating T cells recovered from mixed lymphocyte reactions underwent TCRbeta CDR3 sequencing. Fresh whole blood from approximately 9 HLA-typed healthy donors was used to isolate PBMCs. Libraries were built with the immunoSEQ multiplex PCR assay. The deep sequencing platform assayed 90,000 to 100,000 TCR templates per sample. Genomic DNA extracted from sorted T cells was used for TCRbeta CDR3 sequencing. In the original analysis: The R programming language was used for clonal analysis of the TCRbeta CDR3 data. Alloreactive CD4+ and CD8+ clones were defined by comparing unstimulated samples with post-reaction CFSE-low samples. Regulatory or non-regulatory origin of alloreactive CD4+ clones was assigned by matching sequences to the sorted unstimulated Treg and non-Treg repertoires. TCRdb mirrors the immuneACCESS table, restricted to in-frame sequences. Some clones are absent from its copies; in checked studies, under half trace to an unresolved V gene, and the reason for the others is unknown. Clone size and the V and J calls come from that table; the DNA yielded D and trimming. Here the sample has 85,000 to 90,000 clones; 85% to 90% occur a single time. Roughly 14% of the sample is in the top ten clones.

This entry is derived from a study of siplizumab effects on memory and regulatory T cells (dated by TCRdb to about 2019). Regarding the study in general: The study examined how the anti-CD2 antibody siplizumab affects alloreactive T-cell subsets in allogeneic mixed lymphocyte reactions built from human PBMCs. What the research found in general, with its limitations: The cumulative frequency of alloreactive sequences traceable to unstimulated CD4+ memory T cells was significantly reduced by siplizumab. The suppressive function of proliferating Tregs from siplizumab cultures was not functionally confirmed. Sequences below about 10^-5 frequency were poorly captured, so only a minor fraction of alloreactive clones could be mapped to unstimulated subsets. Among mappable alloreactive CD4+ clones, an average Treg-derived fraction of over 60% was observed with siplizumab, compared with 25% to 30% in control reactions. Unstimulated naive T cells appeared to be more diverse than memory T cells, and naive cells seemed to make a substantial contribution to the alloresponse. A naive or memory phenotype could not be assigned to roughly 80-96% of proliferating CD4+ or CD8+ clones.

For CDR1 and CDR2, the germline V gene lists SGHDN and FVKESK. The CDR3 starts with the cysteine, ends with the phenylalanine, and has 16 residues. The DNA shown is the 48-base CDR3, in frame from base 1. From V the trimming removes 0 bases and from J it removes 7 bases, while the gene matches leave 7 bases of the junction unaccounted for. The sequence came from a human donor in good health. The sample consisted of CD4+ T cells sorted from blood. The chain uses TRBV14 and TRBJ2-1, with 9 bases matching TRBD2. The CDR3 reads CASSQDLSSGKNEQFF. In nucleotide form, the sequence is TGTGCCAGCAGCCAAGATCTTTCTAGCGGGAAGAATGAGCAGTTCTTC.